This passage covers 8 T cell receptor beta chains from one sample sequenced in a study of CD8+ T cells in alopecia areata. As for treatment: oral pan-JAK inhibitor, 5-10 mg twice daily. Extracted from the samples, RNA was reverse transcribed into cDNA to serve as the sequencing template. Clones were sequenced by immunoSEQ multiplex PCR, and TCRdb holds only the in-frame ones, with some missing. This table has 180,000 or so clones, roughly 60% appearing once. The sample here was CD4+ T cells sorted from blood, taken at week 24, from a patient treated with tofacitinib. These receptors all stem from a human donor with alopecia areata.

This clone has a single count. V gene TRBV28 combines with J gene TRBJ1-1, with D uncertain. Trimming removed 7 bases at V and 1 base at J, with 4 bases between. The CDR3 is 11 amino acids. Germline CDR1 reads MDHEN; CDR2 reads SYDVKM. CDR3 sequence (DNA): TGTGCCAGCAACCGGAACACTGAAGCTTTCTTT. Translation: CASNRNTEAFF.

This clone has more than one count but fewer than ten. The chain couples TRBV7-2 to TRBJ2-7; 9 positions match TRBD1. Per the germline V gene, CDR1 is SGHTA and CDR2 is FQGNSA. The CDR3 runs 13 residues. With 1 base clipped from V and 5 bases from J, the junction kept 0 bases outside the gene matches. The CDR3 sequence is CASSLGTGDEQYF. CDR3 nucleotide sequence: TGTGCCAGCAGCTTAGGGACAGGGGACGAGCAGTACTTC.

The chain is built from TRBV13 and TRBJ2-7, with 8 positions matching TRBD2. The V segment lost 5 bases and the J segment 5 bases; nucleotides outside the gene matches: 14. The CDR3 spans 16 residues. Germline V gene data show CDR1 as PRHDT and CDR2 as FYEKMQ (reference sequence). CDR3 nucleotides: TGTGCCAGCAGCCCGAAGCGGGAGATTATCACCCACGAGCAGTACTTC. This gives the protein CASSPKREIITHEQYF.

The chain couples TRBV7-2 to TRBJ2-5; 12 positions match TRBD2. CDR1 is SGHTA, CDR2 FQGNSA, per germline. The CDR3 is 16 amino acids. The V gene end was trimmed by 3 bases and the J gene end by 1 base; junction bases not matched to a gene: 3. CDR3 DNA sequence: TGTGCCAGCAGCTTCGGGACTAGCGGGCCCCAAGAGACCCAGTACTTC. Its translation is CASSFGTSGPQETQYF.

This clone was detected a few times. The J gene is TRBJ1-3, the V gene TRBV10-3, with D possibly matching TRBD1 (6 bases). V lost 0 bases and J 2 bases, leaving 14 bases between the germline ends. The germline V gene has CDR1 ENHRY and CDR2 SYGVKD. This CDR3 is built from 17 residues. The CDR3 nucleotides are TGTGCCATCAGTGAGTCTACAGGAACAGGGACTGGAAACACCATATATTTT. Protein product: CAISESTGTGTGNTIYF.

This clone was seen more than once but under ten times. The DNA for the CDR3 is TGTGCCAGCATTTCGAGGGGGCTACGGGGTGAAAAACTGTTTTTT. As protein: CASISRGLRGEKLFF. The genes are TRBV2 and TRBJ1-4, with TRBD1 identical over 7 bases. With V trimmed by 7 bases and J by 7 bases, 12 bases remained unmatched. The germline CDR1 and CDR2 sequences are SNHLY and FYNNEI. The CDR3 length is 15 residues.

This chain links TRBV27 with TRBJ2-3; D may be TRBD1 or TRBD2 (5 bases each). V lost 4 bases to trimming and J lost 3 bases, with 17 bases between them. The CDR3 totals 16 residues. Germline V gene lookup returns CDR1 MNHEY and CDR2 SMNVEV (reference sequence). The CDR3 protein is CASSSLGGFGTDTQYF. Written as DNA, the CDR3 is TGTGCCAGCAGTTCCCTTGGGGGTTTTGGGACAGATACGCAGTATTTT.

The chain carries TRBV7-9 and TRBJ2-7; tentatively, D is TRBD2 (6 bases). Deletions cut 3 bases from V and 4 bases from J, with 10 bases between. This CDR3 contains 13 residues. CDR1 is SEHNR, CDR2 FQNEAQ, per germline (reference sequence). This CDR3 is CASSFPGTYEQYF. Here the CDR3 DNA reads TGTGCCAGCAGCTTTCCTGGGACTTACGAGCAGTACTTC.